This T cell receptor (beta chain) was sequenced for a study of lymphopenia after photon versus proton radiotherapy. Profiling relied on immunoSEQ multiplex PCR, and the TCRdb table lists in-frame clones only, not all of them. This table holds approximately 170,000 clones, 75% to 90% found once. Germline CDR1 SGHTA, CDR2 FQGNSA. V lost 4 bases to trimming and J lost 6 bases, with 15 bases between them. The CDR3 contains 15 residues. The receptor was isolated from a man aged 50-59 years with gastric cancer. The genes are TRBV7-2 and TRBJ1-4, with D possibly TRBD1 on 6 matching bases. This specimen consisted of peripheral blood, obtained from a patient treated with photon-based radiotherapy. The CDR3 sequence: CASSSGGAFDEKLFF. CDR3 nucleotides: TGTGCCAGCAGCTCCGGGGGGGCTTTCGATGAAAAACTGTTTTTT.